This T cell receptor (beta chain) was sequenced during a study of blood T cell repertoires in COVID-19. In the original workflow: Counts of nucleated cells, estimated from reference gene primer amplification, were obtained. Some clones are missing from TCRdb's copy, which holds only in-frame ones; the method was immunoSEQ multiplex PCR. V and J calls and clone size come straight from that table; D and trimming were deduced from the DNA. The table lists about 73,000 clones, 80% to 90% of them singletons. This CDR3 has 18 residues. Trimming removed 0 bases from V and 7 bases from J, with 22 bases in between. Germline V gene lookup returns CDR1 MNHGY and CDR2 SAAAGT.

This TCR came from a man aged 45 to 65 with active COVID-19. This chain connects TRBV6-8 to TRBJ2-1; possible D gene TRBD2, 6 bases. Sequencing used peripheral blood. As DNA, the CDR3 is TGTGCCAGCAGTTACTCTGTCGGGCAGCGGGCGCCGGGGAATGAGCAGTTCTTC. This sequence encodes CASSYSVGQRAPGNEQFF.